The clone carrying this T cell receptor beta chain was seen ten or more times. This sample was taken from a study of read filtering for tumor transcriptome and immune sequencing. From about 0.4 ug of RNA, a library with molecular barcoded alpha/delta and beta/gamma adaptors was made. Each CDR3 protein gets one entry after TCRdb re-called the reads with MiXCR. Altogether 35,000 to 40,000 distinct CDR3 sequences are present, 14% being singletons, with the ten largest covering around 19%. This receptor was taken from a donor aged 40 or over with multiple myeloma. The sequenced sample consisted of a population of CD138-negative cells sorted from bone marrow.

CDR3 coding DNA: TGCGCCAGCAGCTGGGGGACTCCCAATGAGCAGTTCTTC. Its protein is CASSWGTPNEQFF. The chain joins TRBV5-1 to TRBJ2-1; the D gene is possibly TRBD2 (6 bases). Between the trimmed V and J ends, which lost 3 bases and 6 bases, there was a span of 10 bases. The CDR3 covers 13 residues. Germline values: CDR1 SGHRS, CDR2 YFSETQ.